These T cell receptor beta chains were read from a single sample in a study of cytomegalovirus exposure and HLA in healthy donors. Generated by immunoSEQ multiplex PCR, the TCRdb table keeps only in-frame clones and is missing some. This sample has fewer than 250,000 clones, with approximately 79% found just once. Sequencing was done on a sample of PBMCs. The source of these receptors is a woman aged 18-35 years in good health and CMV-seronegative. Both conserved end residues are part of each CDR3. Fields, in order: clone size, CDR3 length, J gene, V gene, D gene, CDR3 DNA, CDR3 protein. The D gene is left open where the match is weak. A row's size may be missing; if present it is once, few, many or a size class.

clone_size: few; cdr3_length: 13; j_call: TRBJ2-1; v_call: TRBV29-1; d_call: TRBD2; cdr3_nt: TGCAGCGGAGGACTAGCGGGGGACAATGAGCAGTTCTTC; cdr3_aa: CSGGLAGDNEQFF
clone_size: .; cdr3_length: 14; j_call: TRBJ1-5; v_call: TRBV6-6; d_call: TRBD1; cdr3_nt: TGTGCCAGCAGCCAACCAGGGGGAGGTCAGCCCCAGCATTTT; cdr3_aa: CASSQPGGGQPQHF
clone_size: .; cdr3_length: 10; j_call: TRBJ2-1; v_call: TRBV2; d_call: .; cdr3_nt: TGTGCCAGCAGATATACAGGGCAGTTCTTC; cdr3_aa: CASRYTGQFF
clone_size: .; cdr3_length: 14; j_call: TRBJ1-6; v_call: TRBV7-9; d_call: .; cdr3_nt: TGTGCCAGCAGCCCCCAGAGCGATAATTCACCCCTCCACTTT; cdr3_aa: CASSPQSDNSPLHF
clone_size: .; cdr3_length: 15; j_call: TRBJ2-2; v_call: TRBV7-7; d_call: TRBD2; cdr3_nt: TGTGCCAGCAGCCCTGGGGGGGTCGGCACCGGGGAGCTGTTTTTT; cdr3_aa: CASSPGGVGTGELFF
clone_size: .; cdr3_length: 15; j_call: TRBJ2-5; v_call: TRBV15; d_call: .; cdr3_nt: TGTGCCACCAGCAGAGATCGATTGGCCGTAAAGACCCAGTACTTC; cdr3_aa: CATSRDRLAVKTQYF
clone_size: .; cdr3_length: 14; j_call: TRBJ2-7; v_call: TRBV28; d_call: TRBD2; cdr3_nt: TGTGCCAGCAAGGTGGGACTAGCGGAGGCGGAACAGGACTTC; cdr3_aa: CASKVGLAEAEQDF
clone_size: .; cdr3_length: 14; j_call: TRBJ1-1; v_call: TRBV7-2; d_call: TRBD1; cdr3_nt: TGTGCCAGCAGCGGGGACAGCCTGAACACTGAAGCTTTCTTT; cdr3_aa: CASSGDSLNTEAFF
clone_size: .; cdr3_length: 15; j_call: TRBJ1-5; v_call: TRBV15; d_call: .; cdr3_nt: TGTGCCACCAGCAGGGGCAGGCAATCGGGACAGCCCCAGCATTTT; cdr3_aa: CATSRGRQSGQPQHF
clone_size: few; cdr3_length: 13; j_call: TRBJ1-5; v_call: TRBV27; d_call: .; cdr3_nt: TGTGCCAGCAGTTTAGGGGCAGATCAGCCCCAGCATTTT; cdr3_aa: CASSLGADQPQHF
clone_size: .; cdr3_length: 18; j_call: TRBJ2-1; v_call: TRBV9; d_call: .; cdr3_nt: TGTGCCAGCAGCGTAGGAAGTAAGGGGAAAAGCTCCTACAATGAGCAGTTCTTC; cdr3_aa: CASSVGSKGKSSYNEQFF
clone_size: .; cdr3_length: 15; j_call: TRBJ1-4; v_call: TRBV18; d_call: .; cdr3_nt: TGTGCCAGCTCACCACCGGTGTCCCGGAATGAAAAACTGTTTTTT; cdr3_aa: CASSPPVSRNEKLFF
clone_size: few; cdr3_length: 15; j_call: TRBJ2-2; v_call: TRBV9; d_call: .; cdr3_nt: TGTGCCAGCAGCGTAGGACTTACGAACACCGGGGAGCTGTTTTTT; cdr3_aa: CASSVGLTNTGELFF
clone_size: .; cdr3_length: 12; j_call: TRBJ2-1; v_call: TRBV30; d_call: TRBD2; cdr3_nt: TGTGCCTGGAAGGGAGGGTGGGATGAGCAGTTCTTC; cdr3_aa: CAWKGGWDEQFF
clone_size: .; cdr3_length: 14; j_call: TRBJ2-7; v_call: TRBV5-1; d_call: TRBD1; cdr3_nt: TGCGCCAGCAGCGGGGGACAGATGACCTACGAGCAGTACTTC; cdr3_aa: CASSGGQMTYEQYF
clone_size: .; cdr3_length: 12; j_call: TRBJ1-6; v_call: TRBV2; d_call: TRBD1; cdr3_nt: TGTGCCAGCAAGGGGGCAAATTCACCCCTCCACTTT; cdr3_aa: CASKGANSPLHF
clone_size: .; cdr3_length: 15; j_call: TRBJ1-5; v_call: TRBV7-2; d_call: TRBD1; cdr3_nt: TGTGCCAGCAGCTCCGGACAGGGAGTTAATCAGCCCCAGCATTTT; cdr3_aa: CASSSGQGVNQPQHF
clone_size: .; cdr3_length: 15; j_call: TRBJ2-7; v_call: TRBV7-8; d_call: TRBD2; cdr3_nt: TGTGCCAGCAGCACCTCCGGGACTAGTGACTACGAGCAGTACTTC; cdr3_aa: CASSTSGTSDYEQYF
clone_size: .; cdr3_length: 14; j_call: TRBJ1-1; v_call: TRBV25-1; d_call: .; cdr3_nt: TGTGCCAGCAGTGAATTTCGGGGAGACACTGAAGCTTTCTTT; cdr3_aa: CASSEFRGDTEAFF
clone_size: once; cdr3_length: 15; j_call: TRBJ2-2; v_call: TRBV5-1; d_call: TRBD2; cdr3_nt: TGCGCCAGCAGCTTGCTAGCGGTGAACACCGGGGAGCTGTTTTTT; cdr3_aa: CASSLLAVNTGELFF
clone_size: .; cdr3_length: 14; j_call: TRBJ2-3; v_call: TRBV5-1; d_call: .; cdr3_nt: TGCGCCAGCAGCTTCGACAGTTTGACAGATACGCAGTATTTT; cdr3_aa: CASSFDSLTDTQYF
clone_size: once; cdr3_length: 16; j_call: TRBJ2-7; v_call: TRBV5-1; d_call: .; cdr3_nt: TGCGCCAGCAGCTTCTCCCCCGGGTCCTTCACCTACGAGCAGTACTTC; cdr3_aa: CASSFSPGSFTYEQYF
clone_size: .; cdr3_length: 15; j_call: TRBJ1-6; v_call: TRBV28; d_call: TRBD1; cdr3_nt: TGTGCCAGCAGTCCCCCCGGGACAGGGGTTTCACCCCTCCACTTT; cdr3_aa: CASSPPGTGVSPLHF
clone_size: .; cdr3_length: 16; j_call: TRBJ2-1; v_call: TRBV28; d_call: TRBD2; cdr3_nt: TGTGCCAGCCTTAAACCGGGACTAGGCCCCTACAATGAGCAGTTCTTC; cdr3_aa: CASLKPGLGPYNEQFF
clone_size: few; cdr3_length: 12; j_call: TRBJ1-1; v_call: TRBV5-6; d_call: .; cdr3_nt: TGTGCCAGCATCCTGAGGAACACTGAAGCTTTCTTT; cdr3_aa: CASILRNTEAFF
clone_size: .; cdr3_length: 15; j_call: TRBJ1-1; v_call: TRBV9; d_call: .; cdr3_nt: TGTGCCAGCAGCGTTAGTGGGGCAATGGGGACTGAAGCTTTCTTT; cdr3_aa: CASSVSGAMGTEAFF
clone_size: .; cdr3_length: 12; j_call: TRBJ2-1; v_call: TRBV28; d_call: TRBD2; cdr3_nt: TGTGCCAGCAACTTGGGGGGGAGTGAGCAGTTCTTC; cdr3_aa: CASNLGGSEQFF
clone_size: .; cdr3_length: 12; j_call: TRBJ1-1; v_call: TRBV6-5; d_call: .; cdr3_nt: TGTGCCAGCTCGGGAGGGGTCACTGAAGCTTTCTTT; cdr3_aa: CASSGGVTEAFF
clone_size: .; cdr3_length: 15; j_call: TRBJ1-2; v_call: TRBV27; d_call: .; cdr3_nt: TGTGCCAGCCGCTCCTTGGGGGGGGCTAACTATGGCTACACCTTC; cdr3_aa: CASRSLGGANYGYTF
clone_size: .; cdr3_length: 17; j_call: TRBJ1-1; v_call: TRBV5-1; d_call: TRBD1; cdr3_nt: TGCGCCAGCAGCGCACAGGGGGCGTTCGGTACGGGCACTGAAGCTTTCTTT; cdr3_aa: CASSAQGAFGTGTEAFF
clone_size: .; cdr3_length: 18; j_call: TRBJ1-6; v_call: TRBV15; d_call: .; cdr3_nt: TGTGCCACCAGCAGAACCGGGGAATGGAGCTCCTATAATTCACCCCTCCACTTT; cdr3_aa: CATSRTGEWSSYNSPLHF
clone_size: few; cdr3_length: 15; j_call: TRBJ2-1; v_call: TRBV9; d_call: TRBD1; cdr3_nt: TGTGCCAGCAGCGTCGACAGGGGGCCCTACAATGAGCAGTTCTTC; cdr3_aa: CASSVDRGPYNEQFF
clone_size: .; cdr3_length: 15; j_call: TRBJ2-7; v_call: TRBV6-6; d_call: TRBD2; cdr3_nt: TGTGCCAGCAGTTACGGGGGACTAGCGGGAGCCGAGCAGTACTTC; cdr3_aa: CASSYGGLAGAEQYF
clone_size: .; cdr3_length: 15; j_call: TRBJ2-1; v_call: TRBV5-1; d_call: .; cdr3_nt: TGCGCCAGCAGCTTGGCTAGCCAGCCCTACAATGAGCAGTTCTTC; cdr3_aa: CASSLASQPYNEQFF
clone_size: .; cdr3_length: 15; j_call: TRBJ1-5; v_call: TRBV19; d_call: TRBD1; cdr3_nt: TGTGCCAGTACCACGGACAGGGATAGCAATCAGCCCCAGCATTTT; cdr3_aa: CASTTDRDSNQPQHF
clone_size: .; cdr3_length: 15; j_call: TRBJ1-6; v_call: TRBV28; d_call: .; cdr3_nt: TGTGCCAGCAGCTTTATACAGGAGTATAATTCACCCCTCCACTTT; cdr3_aa: CASSFIQEYNSPLHF
clone_size: .; cdr3_length: 15; j_call: TRBJ1-3; v_call: TRBV6-1; d_call: .; cdr3_nt: TGTGCCAGCAGTGACGAAGGGGCGCTTGGAAACACCATATATTTT; cdr3_aa: CASSDEGALGNTIYF
clone_size: .; cdr3_length: 17; j_call: TRBJ2-1; v_call: TRBV28; d_call: .; cdr3_nt: TGTGCCAGCAGTTTTAGTCTGGGCCAGAGCTCCTACAATGAGCAGTTCTTC; cdr3_aa: CASSFSLGQSSYNEQFF
clone_size: .; cdr3_length: 16; j_call: TRBJ2-1; v_call: TRBV4-2; d_call: TRBD1; cdr3_nt: TGTGCCAGCAGCCAAGTCGTGTGGGACAGGGTGTACGTGGAGTTCTTC; cdr3_aa: CASSQVVWDRVYVEFF
clone_size: .; cdr3_length: 11; j_call: TRBJ2-5; v_call: TRBV7-9; d_call: .; cdr3_nt: TGTGCCAGCACCCCCTCAGAGACCCAGTACTTC; cdr3_aa: CASTPSETQYF
clone_size: .; cdr3_length: 19; j_call: TRBJ2-3; v_call: TRBV19; d_call: TRBD2; cdr3_nt: TGTGCCAGTAGTATAACCGGGACTAGCGGGAGACGAGGTGCAGATACGCAGTATTTT; cdr3_aa: CASSITGTSGRRGADTQYF
clone_size: .; cdr3_length: 12; j_call: TRBJ1-1; v_call: TRBV19; d_call: .; cdr3_nt: TGTGCCAGTAGTCCGGGGGATCGGAGGGCTTTCTTT; cdr3_aa: CASSPGDRRAFF
clone_size: .; cdr3_length: 15; j_call: TRBJ2-7; v_call: TRBV7-2; d_call: TRBD2; cdr3_nt: TGTGCCAGCAGCTTAGCGCTAGCGGGGGGACGCGAGCAGTACTTC; cdr3_aa: CASSLALAGGREQYF
clone_size: .; cdr3_length: 16; j_call: TRBJ2-3; v_call: TRBV7-2; d_call: TRBD2; cdr3_nt: TGTGCCAGCAGCACCGAGTGGGCGGGGGGCACAGATACGCAGTATTTT; cdr3_aa: CASSTEWAGGTDTQYF
clone_size: .; cdr3_length: 15; j_call: TRBJ1-4; v_call: TRBV19; d_call: TRBD1; cdr3_nt: TGTGCCACTACTGATGGGGGACAGATAAATGAAAAACTGTTTTTT; cdr3_aa: CATTDGGQINEKLFF
clone_size: .; cdr3_length: 12; j_call: TRBJ2-1; v_call: TRBV7-9; d_call: .; cdr3_nt: TGTGCCAGCAGCACCATAGAGGGGGTGCAGTTCTTC; cdr3_aa: CASSTIEGVQFF
clone_size: .; cdr3_length: 14; j_call: TRBJ1-1; v_call: TRBV18; d_call: TRBD1; cdr3_nt: TGTGCCAGTTCACGGACAGGGGCGAACACTGAAGCTTTCTTT; cdr3_aa: CASSRTGANTEAFF
clone_size: .; cdr3_length: 21; j_call: TRBJ2-1; v_call: TRBV4-2; d_call: TRBD2; cdr3_nt: TGTGCCAGCAGCCAGGGGCGGACTAGCGGGAGGGCCCATAGCTCCTACAATGAGCAGTTCTTC; cdr3_aa: CASSQGRTSGRAHSSYNEQFF